A single sample gave rise to the 31 T cell receptor beta chains below, sequenced in a study of graft-versus-host responses after intestinal transplantation. No antigen has been identified for these receptors. Using immunoSEQ multiplex PCR, the repertoire was profiled, and TCRdb retains in-frame clones only, with some absent. Of about 90,000 clones listed, over 80% are singletons. Sample: unstimulated CD8+ T cells sorted from spleen or lymph node cells, taken before intestinal transplant. The receptors shown here come from a human donor who received an intestinal transplant.

The chain is built from TRBV14 and TRBJ2-3, with 8 bases aligning to TRBD2. The CDR3 runs 16 residues. Trimming removed 4 bases from V and 0 bases from J; junction bases left unmatched: 6. Germline-derived CDR1 and CDR2 are SGHDN and FVKESK. This chain's CDR3 is CASSLLAGSSTDTQYF. The CDR3 DNA is TGTGCCAGCAGCCTTTTAGCGGGGTCTAGCACAGATACGCAGTATTTT. Drawing the rest from reference TRBV14 and TRBJ2-3, the complete variable domain is EAGVTQFPSHSVIEKGQTVTLRCDPISGHDNLYWYRRVMGKEIKFLLHFVKESKQDESGMPNNRFLAERTGGTYSTLKVQPAELEDSGVYFCASSLLAGSSTDTQYFGPGTRLTVL.

V and J are TRBV5-4 and TRBJ2-1; D uncertain. This CDR3 contains 13 residues. Trimming removed 0 bases from V and 3 bases from J, with 4 bases in between. Looked up from germline, CDR1 is SGHNT and CDR2 is YYREEE (reference sequence). DNA for the CDR3: TGTGCCAGCAGCTTGGGGATCTACAATGAGCAGTTCTTC. This gives the protein CASSLGIYNEQFF.

This chain joins TRBV28 and TRBJ2-3; TRBD2 agrees at 14 bases. CDR1 MDHEN and CDR2 SYDVKM come from the germline V gene. Losses at the gene ends were 1 base for V and 4 bases for J; bases not matched to a gene: 10. This CDR3 is 19 amino acids long. The CDR3 region has the DNA TGTGCCAGCAGTTTATCGGGACTAGCGGGAGTAGGTGGCGCAGATACGCAGTATTTT. It translates to CASSLSGLAGVGGADTQYF.

The table lists this clone with a count of one. This sequence joins TRBV7-9 and TRBJ1-5, with a possible D match to TRBD1 (5 bases). There are 14 residues in the CDR3. The V gene lost 5 bases and the J gene lost 5 bases, with 13 bases spanning the gap. CDR1 is SEHNR, CDR2 FQNEAQ, per germline (reference sequence). The CDR3 protein is CASSVDSGYQPQHF. The CDR3 DNA reads as TGTGCCAGCAGCGTAGACAGTGGGTATCAGCCCCAGCATTTT. Supplemented by reference TRBV7-9 and TRBJ1-5, the full variable domain reads DTGVSQNPRHKITKRGQNVTFRCDPISEHNRLYWYRQTLGQGPEFLTYFQNEAQLEKSRLLSDRFSAERPKGSFSTLEIQRTEQGDSAMYLCASSVDSGYQPQHFGDGTRLSIL.

In this sample, this clone turned up once. The CDR3 reads CASSLQGVPYEQYF. The CDR3 DNA follows: TGTGCCAGCAGTTTACAGGGGGTCCCCTACGAGCAGTACTTC. The rearrangement joins TRBV27 to TRBJ2-7; 7 bases match TRBD1. The CDR3 covers 14 residues. Per the germline V gene, CDR1 is MNHEY and CDR2 is SMNVEV (reference sequence). V shed 2 bases and J 2 bases; nucleotides not matched to a gene: 3.

This rearrangement joins TRBV4-2 to TRBJ1-2; D unresolved. Looked up from germline, CDR1 is LGHNA and CDR2 is YNFKEQ. With 5 bases removed from V and 6 bases from J, the gap between germline ends came to 13 bases. The CDR3 loop spans 13 amino acids. The CDR3 is CASSTREVDGYTF. Here the CDR3 DNA reads TGTGCCAGCAGCACCCGTGAAGTCGATGGCTACACCTTC.

The chain couples TRBV5-4 to TRBJ2-7; D is ambiguous. Trimming stripped 3 bases from V and 2 bases from J, with 9 bases between. Germline V gene sequence: CDR1 SGHNT, CDR2 YYREEE (reference sequence). The CDR3 consists of 13 residues. The CDR3 nucleotides read TGTGCCAGCAGCTCCGGGTTACCCTACGAGCAGTACTTC. It encodes CASSSGLPYEQYF.

J is TRBJ2-1 and V is TRBV27; 9 nucleotides align to TRBD2. The CDR3 is made up of 16 amino acids. V dropped 6 bases and J dropped 7; count of bases not matched to a gene: 13. Germline V CDR1 and CDR2: MNHEY, SMNVEV (reference sequence). The CDR3 nucleotides are TGTGCCAGCAGGCCCTTGACTAGCGGAATTCAAAATGAGCAGTTCTTC. Its protein is CASRPLTSGIQNEQFF.

The chain joins TRBV15 to TRBJ2-1; 9 positions agree with TRBD2. The CDR3 runs 16 residues. Germline-derived CDR1 and CDR2 are LNHNV and YYDKDF (reference sequence). The junction had 9 bases not matched to a gene; V was cut back by 0 bases and J by 9 bases. CDR3 nucleotide sequence: TGTGCCACCAGCAGAGAAGTCGCGGGGGGGGCTTGTGAGCAGTTCTTC. This translates into CATSREVAGGACEQFF.

The genes are TRBV11-2 and TRBJ2-3; tentatively, D is TRBD2 (5 bases). This CDR3 comprises 14 residues. The germline V and J ends were trimmed by 5 bases and 2 bases, with 11 bases remaining between them. Germline CDR1 is SGHAT and CDR2 is FQNNGV. CDR3 nucleotide sequence: TGTGCCAGCAGCCAGCGAGGGCCCACAGATACGCAGTATTTT. Translated: CASSQRGPTDTQYF.

The chain combines TRBV19 with TRBJ2-2, with 15 bases aligning to TRBD2. The CDR3 is 19 amino acids. Germline CDR1 and CDR2: LNHDA and SQIVND (reference sequence). The J segment lost 7 bases and the V segment lost 4 bases, leaving 13 bases of the junction unmatched. The CDR3 region is CASSTHGLAGGPYDGELFF. As DNA, the CDR3 is TGTGCCAGTAGTACCCATGGACTAGCGGGAGGGCCTTATGACGGGGAGCTGTTTTTT.

The genes are TRBV6-7 and TRBJ2-6; no clear D. TRBV6-7 is known as an ORF, though its function is uncertain. The V gene lost 1 base and the J gene lost 0 bases, with 16 bases spanning the gap. CDR3 length: 19 residues. In nucleotides, the CDR3 is TGTGCCAGCAGTTACTTCCGCCTGTTCAAAAGCTCTGGGGCCAACGTCCTGACTTTC. This encodes CASSYFRLFKSSGANVLTF.

This clone was counted between two and nine times. The genes are TRBV12-2 and TRBJ1-2; TRBD1 is the table's D call, not checked against the DNA. TRBV12-2 is listed as a pseudogene. The CDR3 is 13 residues long. The CDR3 is CASRPRQGGGYTF. DNA for the CDR3: TGTGCAAGTCGTCCGCGACAGGGGGGTGGCTACACCTTC.

This clone was found once. The genes are TRBV4-1 and TRBJ1-1; D not resolved. Germline V lookup: CDR1 MGHRA, CDR2 YSYEKL. CDR3 length equals 14 residues. The V end lost 0 bases, the J end lost 1 base, and 6 bases lay between the germline ends. The CDR3 protein is CASSQDDGNTEAFF. In DNA, the CDR3 is TGCGCCAGCAGCCAAGATGACGGGAACACTGAAGCTTTCTTT.

V is TRBV11-2 and J is TRBJ2-7; D gene uncertain. Germline V lookup: CDR1 SGHAT, CDR2 FQNNGV. Trimming left V 5 bases short and J 5 bases short, with 13 bases between. There are 13 residues in the CDR3. CDR3 region: CASSPTEGHEQYF. CDR3 nucleotides: TGTGCCAGCAGCCCGACGGAAGGGCACGAGCAGTACTTC. The full variable domain, rest sourced from reference TRBV11-2 and TRBJ2-7, is EAGVAQSPRYKIIEKRQSVAFWCNPISGHATLYWYQQILGQGPKLLIQFQNNGVVDDSQLPKDRFSAERLKGVDSTLKIQPAKLEDSAVYLCASSPTEGHEQYFGPGTRLTVT.

The CDR3: CATKLGNTEAFF. CDR3 in DNA: TGTGCCACCAAGTTGGGGAACACTGAAGCTTTCTTT. V usage is TRBV6-5 and J usage is TRBJ1-1, with D uncertain. The CDR3 is made up of 12 amino acids. Trimming shortened V by 10 bases and J by 1 base, and 10 bases separated the two germline ends. CDR1 is MNHEY and CDR2 is SVGAGI in the germline V gene.

In this sample, this clone turned up a few times. The chain is built from TRBV7-9 and TRBJ2-7, with 8 nucleotides matching TRBD1. The CDR3 is made up of 13 amino acids. The germline gives CDR1 SEHNR, CDR2 FQNEAQ (reference sequence). J was trimmed by 6 bases and V by 6 bases; bases with no gene match: 7. CDR3 nucleotides: TGTGCCAGCAGTTTACAGGGGGTAAGCGAGCAGTACTTC. Translating it yields CASSLQGVSEQYF.

The gene calls are TRBV5-5 and TRBJ2-4; no reliable D call. Germline V gives CDR1 SGHKS, CDR2 YYEKEE (reference sequence). Trimming removed 0 bases from V and 2 bases from J, with 15 bases in between. CDR3 length equals 17 residues. The CDR3 DNA is TGTGCCAGCAGCTTGGCCAAACTGGGGTTGACCAAAAACATTCAGTACTTC. It yields the protein CASSLAKLGLTKNIQYF.

The chain is built from TRBV28 and TRBJ1-4, with D unresolved. The CDR3 consists of 19 residues. Deletions cut 0 bases from V and 8 bases from J, with 25 bases between. Germline assignment: CDR1 MDHEN and CDR2 SYDVKM. CDR3 in DNA: TGTGCCAGCAGTTTATGCAATCTTGGGCTGCCTCCGGGAGAGGAAAAACTGTTTTTT. It translates to CASSLCNLGLPPGEEKLFF.

The chain employs TRBV7-9 and TRBJ1-5; D is perhaps TRBD1 (5 bases). Germline CDR1 is SEHNR and CDR2 is FQNEAQ (reference sequence). V gave up 1 base and J gave up 2 bases, with 12 bases separating them. This CDR3 has 16 residues. This chain's CDR3 is CASSLGGEEGNQPQHF. DNA for the CDR3: TGTGCCAGCAGCTTAGGAGGGGAGGAGGGCAATCAGCCCCAGCATTTT. Full variable domain (remainder filled in from reference TRBV7-9 and TRBJ1-5): DTGVSQNPRHKITKRGQNVTFRCDPISEHNRLYWYRQTLGQGPEFLTYFQNEAQLEKSRLLSDRFSAERPKGSFSTLEIQRTEQGDSAMYLCASSLGGEEGNQPQHFGDGTRLSIL.

The V and J genes are TRBV11-2 and TRBJ1-1; no clear D. The V end lost 5 bases, the J end lost 7 bases, and 20 bases lay between the germline ends. The CDR3 has 15 amino acids. Germline V gives CDR1 SGHAT, CDR2 FQNNGV. In DNA, the CDR3 is TGTGCCAGCAGCACTCCGGGAGGGTTGTGGAATGAAGCTTTCTTT. This translates into CASSTPGGLWNEAFF. Looking up the rest from reference TRBV11-2 and TRBJ1-1 gives the full variable domain: EAGVAQSPRYKIIEKRQSVAFWCNPISGHATLYWYQQILGQGPKLLIQFQNNGVVDDSQLPKDRFSAERLKGVDSTLKIQPAKLEDSAVYLCASSTPGGLWNEAFFGQGTRLTVV.

The gene calls are TRBV15 and TRBJ2-7; 8 nucleotides agree with TRBD1. The CDR3 loop spans 16 amino acids. Germline-derived CDR1 and CDR2 are LNHNV and YYDKDF (reference sequence). The V segment lost 2 bases and the J segment 0 bases; nucleotides outside the gene matches: 6. CDR3 sequence (DNA): TGTGCCACCAGCAGACCAGACAGGGGCGCCTCCTACGAGCAGTACTTC. Protein sequence: CATSRPDRGASYEQYF. Filled out from reference TRBV15 and TRBJ2-7, the complete variable domain reads DAMVIQNPRYQVTQFGKPVTLSCSQTLNHNVMYWYQQKSSQAPKLLFHYYDKDFNNEADTPDNFQSRRPNTSFCFLDIRSPGLGDTAMYLCATSRPDRGASYEQYFGPGTRLTVT.

The chain is built from TRBV7-6 and TRBJ2-7; possibly TRBD1 for D (5 bases). The germline CDR1 and CDR2 sequences are SGHVS and FNYEAQ. Trimming shortened V by 6 bases and J by 3 bases, and 12 bases separated the two germline ends. This CDR3 contains 13 residues. The CDR3 coding sequence is TGTGCCAGCAGTCGCGTAGGGGACTACGAGCAGTACTTC. It encodes CASSRVGDYEQYF.

This sequence joins TRBV10-1 and TRBJ1-2; no definite D call. The germline V gene encodes CDR1 WNHNN and CDR2 SYGVQD (reference sequence). Trimming stripped 8 bases from V and 4 bases from J, with 5 bases between. The CDR3 loop spans 10 amino acids. The CDR3 DNA follows: TGCGCCAGCGGGCTCTATGGCTACACCTTC. Translation gives CASGLYGYTF.

The rearrangement joins TRBV7-9 to TRBJ1-5; tentatively, D is TRBD1 (5 bases). Germline V gene data show CDR1 as SEHNR and CDR2 as FQNEAQ (reference sequence). Trimming took 7 bases from V and 3 from J, leaving 10 bases between them. The CDR3 extends over 13 amino acids. CDR3 sequence reads: CASTDSLNQPQHF. In DNA, the CDR3 is TGTGCCAGCACCGACAGCCTCAATCAGCCCCAGCATTTT.

This sequence joins TRBV13 and TRBJ2-3; 9 bases fit TRBD1. J gave up 0 bases and V 5 bases, and 3 bases lay outside the gene matches. The CDR3 covers 15 residues. Germline loops: CDR1 PRHDT, CDR2 FYEKMQ (reference sequence). CDR3 bases: TGTGCCAGCAGCCCACAGGGGGCTAGCACAGATACGCAGTATTTT. Its protein product is CASSPQGASTDTQYF.

The chain combines TRBV5-1 with TRBJ1-4, with 7 bases aligning to TRBD1. The CDR3 is made up of 14 amino acids. Germline CDR1 and CDR2: SGHRS and YFSETQ. After removal of 1 base from V and 3 bases from J, the junction contained 0 bases not matched to a gene. CDR3 nucleotide sequence: TGCGCCAGCAGCTTGACAGGGGCTAATGAAAAACTGTTTTTT. Translating gives CASSLTGANEKLFF.

This clone was picked up a small number of times. The chain recombines TRBV7-4 with TRBJ1-1; TRBD1 is a possible D gene (6 bases). Per the germline V gene, CDR1 is SGHVT and CDR2 is SQSDAQ. The germline V and J ends were trimmed by 6 bases and 5 bases, with 22 bases remaining between them. This CDR3 has 16 amino acids. CDR3 residues: CASSSEGQGRSTEAFF. The CDR3 DNA follows: TGTGCCAGCAGTTCCGAGGGGCAGGGGCGAAGTACTGAAGCTTTCTTT.

The chain is built from TRBV5-1 and TRBJ2-6, with D hard to call. Germline-derived CDR1 and CDR2 are SGHRS and YFSETQ. The CDR3 runs to 16 residues. V was pared by 0 bases and J by 1 base, with 8 bases between. The CDR3 sequence: CASSLERISGANVLTF. CDR3 nucleotides: TGCGCCAGCAGCTTGGAAAGGATATCTGGGGCCAACGTCCTGACTTTC.

CDR3 region: CASSLAGGGAETQYF. CDR3 in DNA: TGCGCCAGCAGCTTGGCGGGGGGAGGGGCAGAGACCCAGTACTTC. The V call is TRBV5-1, the J call TRBJ2-5; TRBD2 agrees at 7 bases. The CDR3 sequence is 15 residues long. Trimming cost V 0 bases and J 4 bases; bases outside gene matches: 6. Germline values: CDR1 SGHRS, CDR2 YFSETQ.

The chain links TRBV10-1 to TRBJ1-1; D ambiguous. Trimming left V 6 bases short and J 3 bases short, with 17 bases between. The CDR3 sequence is 15 residues long. Germline V CDR1 and CDR2: WNHNN, SYGVQD (reference sequence). As DNA, the CDR3 is TGCGCCAGCAGCGCCCCCCAGGTAACCTACACTGAAGCTTTCTTT. Translated: CASSAPQVTYTEAFF.